Listed here are 20 T cell receptor beta chains from one sample, sequenced in a study of brain T cells in children with intractable seizures. Assay used: immunoSEQ multiplex PCR; TCRdb lists only in-frame clones, some missing. Among under 400,000 clones listed, roughly 93% were seen once. Stated time point: blood from clinic visit 5 months post-surgery; TSC patient then seizure free. This material consisted of peripheral blood, taken 4 to 6 months after surgery. Receptor source: a boy under three years old with tuberous sclerosis and intractable seizures.

V gene TRBV6-6 combines with J gene TRBJ2-1; 7 positions match TRBD2. Per germline, CDR1 MNHNY and CDR2 SVGAGI (reference sequence). This CDR3 has 13 residues. Trimming removed 2 bases from V and 5 bases from J; junction bases left unmatched: 0. DNA for the CDR3: TGTGCCAGCAGTTACGGGAGGGACAATGAGCAGTTCTTC. Its protein product is CASSYGRDNEQFF.

The rearrangement uses TRBV6-5 and TRBJ2-7, with D hard to call. Trimming pared 2 bases from V and 4 bases from J, leaving 9 bases between. The CDR3 is made up of 13 amino acids. Looked up from germline, CDR1 is MNHEY and CDR2 is SVGAGI. CDR3 residues: CASSYTGLYEQYF. The CDR3 DNA reads as TGTGCCAGCAGTTACACCGGGTTGTACGAGCAGTACTTC.

The rearrangement uses TRBV6-5 and TRBJ1-4; a weak D match, TRBD1 (6 bases). This CDR3 region has 13 residues. The V end lost 6 bases, the J end lost 8 bases, and 13 bases lay between the germline ends. Per germline, CDR1 MNHEY and CDR2 SVGAGI. CDR3 bases: TGTGCCAGCAGGTGGACAGTCTACGAAAAACTGTTTTTT. Protein: CASRWTVYEKLFF.

CDR3 sequence (DNA): TGTGCCAGCAGCTCTAGCGGGGGGGCCCCGCGCACAGATACGCAGTATTTT. Its protein product is CASSSSGGAPRTDTQYF. This chain connects TRBV7-2 to TRBJ2-3; 12 bases line up with TRBD2. This CDR3 is 17 amino acids long. Germline CDR1 SGHTA, CDR2 FQGNSA. Trimming took 4 bases from V and 1 from J; bases not matched to a gene: 6.

This clone appeared once. The rearrangement uses TRBV6-5 and TRBJ2-7; D is uncertain. V lost 4 bases to trimming and J lost 2 bases, with 12 bases between them. Germline loops: CDR1 MNHEY, CDR2 SVGAGI. The CDR3 has 14 amino acids. The CDR3 DNA follows: TGTGCCAGCAGTTTTACCGGGTCCCCCTACGAGCAGTACTTC. Translated, it gives CASSFTGSPYEQYF.

The chain recombines TRBV6-5 with TRBJ2-7; 7 nucleotides align to TRBD2. J lost 0 bases, V lost 10 bases, and 12 bases had no gene match. This CDR3 region has 15 residues. Per the germline V gene, CDR1 is MNHEY and CDR2 is SVGAGI. CDR3 coding DNA: TGTGCCACCGGAGGGATAGCGGGCGACTCCTACGAGCAGTACTTC. Residues: CATGGIAGDSYEQYF.

The gene calls are TRBV6-6 and TRBJ1-1; TRBD1 might be the D (6 bases). This CDR3 comprises 15 residues. The ends were cut back, 2 bases at V and 2 bases at J, with 12 bases in the middle. CDR1 and CDR2 (germline): MNHNY, SVGAGI (reference sequence). The CDR3 bases are TGTGCCAGCAGTTACATGACAGGTTCCAACACTGAAGCTTTCTTT. This sequence encodes CASSYMTGSNTEAFF.

The rearrangement links TRBV7-9 to TRBJ2-7; D gene unclear. The CDR3 contains 13 residues. V was clipped by 0 bases and J by 5 bases, with 8 bases between them. Germline CDR1 and CDR2: SEHNR and FQNEAQ (reference sequence). CDR3 in amino acids: CASSLAVEDEQYF. CDR3 bases: TGTGCCAGCAGCTTAGCGGTCGAGGACGAGCAGTACTTC.

The chain has TRBV7-9 and TRBJ1-2; D is possibly TRBD1 (6 bases). Between the trimmed V and J ends, which lost 5 bases and 4 bases, there was a span of 14 bases. Germline CDR1 SEHNR, CDR2 FQNEAQ (reference sequence). This CDR3 comprises 14 residues. The CDR3 DNA reads TGTGCCAGCAGCGAAGGCAGGGGATCCTATGGCTACACCTTC. It is translated as CASSEGRGSYGYTF.

This clone was counted a single time. This same CDR3 is encoded by further DNA sequences in the sample. This chain joins TRBV19 and TRBJ2-7; D not resolved. This CDR3 region has 13 residues. V lost 3 bases, J lost 2 bases, and 8 bases lay in between. The V gene's germline CDR1 is LNHDA and CDR2 SQIVND (reference sequence). The CDR3 DNA sequence: TGTGCCAGTAGTATCGGCCACCCCTACGAGCAGTACTTC. As protein: CASSIGHPYEQYF.

The chain combines TRBV5-1 with TRBJ2-3, with 8 bases that match TRBD2. V was pared by 3 bases and J by 4 bases, with 10 bases of the junction left unmatched. CDR1 is SGHRS and CDR2 is YFSETQ in the germline V gene. The CDR3 is 16 residues long. Here the CDR3 reads CASSSSGTRNPDTQYF. In DNA, the CDR3 is TGCGCCAGCAGCTCCTCCGGGACTAGAAACCCAGATACGCAGTATTTT.

The chain is built from TRBV27 and TRBJ2-1, with 10 nucleotides matching TRBD1. The CDR3 is made up of 14 amino acids. V lost 5 bases, J lost 8 bases, and 6 bases stayed unmatched. Germline CDR1 is MNHEY and CDR2 is SMNVEV (reference sequence). In DNA form, the CDR3 reads TGTGCCAGCAGTACGACCGGGACAGGGGATGAGCAGTTCTTC. Amino acids: CASSTTGTGDEQFF.

The CDR3 bases are TGTGCCAGCAGTTTGGCGGGGGCCAGCGGGACCGTTCAAGAGACCCAGTACTTC. Its protein product is CASSLAGASGTVQETQYF. The chain combines TRBV28 with TRBJ2-5, with D perhaps matching TRBD2 (7 bases). Trimming removed 3 bases from V and 2 bases from J, with 22 bases in between. Germline-derived CDR1 and CDR2 are MDHEN and SYDVKM. This CDR3 region has 18 residues.

V gene TRBV7-2 combines with J gene TRBJ2-2; the D gene is possibly TRBD2 (6 bases). The V gene lost 6 bases and the J gene lost 5 bases, with 10 bases spanning the gap. Germline lookup yields CDR1 SGHTA and CDR2 FQGNSA. CDR3 length: 13 residues. This chain's CDR3 is CASSGLATGELFF. Here the CDR3 DNA reads TGTGCCAGCAGTGGGCTAGCGACCGGGGAGCTGTTTTTT.

The rearrangement uses TRBV4-1 and TRBJ2-7; maybe TRBD1 (7 bases). V lost 5 bases and J 7 bases, leaving 21 bases between the germline ends. CDR3 length: 15 residues. Per the germline V gene, CDR1 is MGHRA and CDR2 is YSYEKL. In DNA form, the CDR3 reads TGCGCCAGCAGCTTCACTCAGACAGGGAGGAGGGAGCAGTACTTC. Residues: CASSFTQTGRREQYF.

This chain links TRBV7-9 with TRBJ1-6; perhaps TRBD1 as D (5 bases). The V and J ends lost 1 base and 7 bases respectively, with 8 bases between them. The CDR3 has 14 amino acids. The germline V gene encodes CDR1 SEHNR and CDR2 FQNEAQ (reference sequence). The CDR3 protein is CASSLEGTNSPLHF. The CDR3 nucleotides read TGTGCCAGCAGCTTAGAAGGGACGAATTCACCCCTCCACTTT.

This rearrangement joins TRBV19 to TRBJ2-1, with 14 nucleotides matching TRBD2. Per germline, CDR1 LNHDA and CDR2 SQIVND (reference sequence). V gave up 4 bases and J gave up 7 bases; unmatched junction bases: 6. CDR3 length equals 16 residues. CDR3: CASSTTSGRARNEQFF. The CDR3 bases are TGTGCCAGTAGTACGACTAGCGGGAGGGCCCGAAATGAGCAGTTCTTC. Looking up the rest from reference TRBV19 and TRBJ2-1 gives the full variable domain: DGGITQSPKYLFRKEGQNVTLSCEQNLNHDAMYWYRQDPGQGLRLIYYSQIVNDFQKGDIAEGYSVSREKKESFPLTVTSAQKNPTAFYLCASSTTSGRARNEQFFGPGTRLTVL.

The chain couples TRBV5-1 to TRBJ2-7; the D gene is possibly TRBD1 (6 bases). CDR3 size: 15 residues. Germline values: CDR1 SGHRS, CDR2 YFSETQ. Between the trimmed V and J ends, which lost 0 bases and 0 bases, there was a span of 10 bases. For the CDR3, the DNA is TGCGCCAGCAGCTTGGGGCAGGGGCACTCCTACGAGCAGTACTTC. Protein sequence: CASSLGQGHSYEQYF.

J is TRBJ2-1 and V is TRBV2; D may match TRBD1 or TRBD2 (5 bases each). Germline V lookup: CDR1 SNHLY, CDR2 FYNNEI. The CDR3 sequence is 11 residues long. Deletions cut 8 bases from V and 9 bases from J, with 11 bases between. CDR3 amino acids: CASGKRGEQFF. In DNA form, the CDR3 reads TGTGCCAGCGGGAAGAGGGGTGAGCAGTTCTTC. Complete variable domain (other parts from reference TRBV2 and TRBJ2-1): EPEVTQTPSHQVTQMGQEVILRCVPISNHLYFYWYRQILGQKVEFLVSFYNNEISEKSEIFDDQFSVERPDGSNFTLKIRSTKLEDSAMYFCASGKRGEQFFGPGTRLTVL.

This chain uses TRBV19 with TRBJ2-7, with 10 bases aligning to TRBD2. CDR3 length: 15 residues. V shed 3 bases and J 5 bases; nucleotides not matched to a gene: 7. Germline-derived CDR1 and CDR2 are LNHDA and SQIVND (reference sequence). The CDR3 DNA sequence: TGTGCCAGTAGTATTAAGGCTAGCGGGAGTAACGAGCAGTACTTC. Its translation is CASSIKASGSNEQYF.